This T cell receptor (beta chain) was retrieved from a study of shared clonotypes between healthy human individuals. General study points: Larger estimated richness was generally seen in naive subsets than in memory subsets.

Trimming took 4 bases from V and 0 from J; bases not matched to a gene: 9. The germline CDR1 and CDR2 sequences are MGHRA and YSYEKL. The CDR3 totals 17 residues. Nashville, Tennessee was home to all donors, each a Caucasian adult. Memory CD4+ cells were the fraction left after CD45RA+ naive selection. Regarding this clone: The antigen is unknown.

Sequenced by immunoSEQ multiplex PCR; TCRdb stores in-frame clones only, minus some. The sample holds approximately 2.3 million clones, 80% to 95% seen once. Sequencing was done on a sample of naive CD4+ T cells from PBMCs. The subset here: CD45RA+ positively selected. This chain connects TRBV4-1 to TRBJ2-7, with TRBD2 matching 10 bases. This TCR was sampled from a man between 18 and 35 years old in good health. Some clones in this sample may be carry-over from other donors' samples. Here the CDR3 DNA reads TGCGCCAGCAGCCGACCGCTAGCGGGAGTCGGCTCCTACGAGCAGTACTTC. Translating gives CASSRPLAGVGSYEQYF.